A single sample gave rise to the 6 T cell receptor beta chains below, sequenced in a study of blood T cells in healthy people across ages. Primers used in a second PCR of roughly 6 to 12 cycles were a sample-barcoded 5' primer and a J-beta primer mix. TCRdb independently ran MiXCR on the 5' RACE reads; one entry per CDR3 protein. The sample lists about 680,000 distinct CDR3 sequences, around 49% occurring once. Specimen: blood. These receptors originate from a woman aged 55-75 years in good health.

This clonotype has a single count. The J gene is TRBJ1-2, the V gene TRBV2; D gene ambiguous. The CDR3 spans 10 residues. Germline CDR1 SNHLY, CDR2 FYNNEI. Deletions cut 6 bases from V and 12 bases from J, with 11 bases between. The CDR3 DNA reads TGTGCCAGCAGAAGGCAAGGAGACACCTTC. Translating it yields CASRRQGDTF.

CDR3 in amino acids: CASSARQGRSYNEQFF. CDR3 nucleotides: TGTGCCAGCAGCGCAAGACAGGGGCGCTCCTACAATGAGCAGTTCTTC. The J gene is TRBJ2-1, the V gene TRBV9; 8 nucleotides line up with TRBD1. Unmatched junction bases numbered 5, after V lost 3 bases and J lost 0 bases. This CDR3 has 16 amino acids. The germline CDR1 and CDR2 sequences are SGDLS and YYNGEE.

Comment on this clonotype: With a much larger clone just one base away, this may be a read error. The rearrangement joins TRBV7-6 to TRBJ2-7; a weak D match, TRBD1 (6 bases). The J call may be in error: the DNA end matches TRBJ2-5 better. The CDR3 sequence is 15 residues long. The germline gives CDR1 SGHVS, CDR2 FNYEAQ. The CDR3 DNA reads TGTGCCAGCAGCGTCCGAACAGGGTGGAGAGAGACCCAGTACTTC. Encoded protein: CASSVRTGWRETQYF.

This clonotype was seen a handful of times. The chain recombines TRBV29-1 with TRBJ2-5, with D unclear. CDR3 length: 14 amino acids. Trimming cost V 6 bases and J 1 base, with 15 bases left between them. Germline V gene lookup returns CDR1 SQVTM and CDR2 ANQGSEA. Here the CDR3 reads CSVLLGAAQETQYF. The CDR3 DNA sequence: TGCAGCGTGCTCTTGGGCGCGGCCCAAGAGACCCAGTACTTC.

This clonotype was seen a handful of times. The chain combines TRBV29-1 with TRBJ2-5, with D perhaps TRBD1 or TRBD2 (5 bases each). CDR1 and CDR2 (germline): SQVTM, ANQGSEA. This CDR3 comprises 12 residues. The CDR3 DNA reads as TGCAGGGGGGTTGGTCGACAAGAGACCCAGTACTTC. This codes for CRGVGRQETQYF. Complete variable domain (other parts from reference TRBV29-1 and TRBJ2-5): SAVISQKPSRDICQRGTSLTIQCQVDSQVTMMFWYRQQPGQSLTLIATANQGSEATYESGFVIDKFPISRPNLTFSTLTVSNMSPEDSSIYLCRGVGRQETQYFGPGTRLLVL.

The chain uses TRBV7-3 and TRBJ2-1, with D maybe TRBD2 (5 bases). This CDR3 region has 17 residues. Germline assignment: CDR1 SGHTA and CDR2 FQGTGA. The V gene lost 2 bases and the J gene lost 5 bases, with 19 bases spanning the gap. The CDR3 sequence is CASSLSYPPGLNNEQFF. For the CDR3, the DNA is TGTGCCAGCAGCTTATCCTATCCGCCCGGACTTAACAATGAGCAGTTCTTC.